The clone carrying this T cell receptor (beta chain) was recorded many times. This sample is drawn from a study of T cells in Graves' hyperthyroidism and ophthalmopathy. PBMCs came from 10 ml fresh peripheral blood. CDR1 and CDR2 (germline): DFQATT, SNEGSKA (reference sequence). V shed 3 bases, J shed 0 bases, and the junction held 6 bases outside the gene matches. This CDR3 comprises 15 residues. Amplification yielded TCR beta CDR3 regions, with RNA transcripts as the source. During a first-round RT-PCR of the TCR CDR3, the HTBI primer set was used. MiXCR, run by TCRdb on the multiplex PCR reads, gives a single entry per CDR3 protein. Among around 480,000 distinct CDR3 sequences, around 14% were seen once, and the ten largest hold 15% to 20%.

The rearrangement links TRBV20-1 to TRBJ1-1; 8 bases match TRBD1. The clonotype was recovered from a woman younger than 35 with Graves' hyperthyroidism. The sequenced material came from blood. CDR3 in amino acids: CSASRAGGLNTEAFF. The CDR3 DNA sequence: TGCAGTGCTAGTAGGGCAGGGGGCCTGAACACTGAAGCTTTCTTT.